The rows below give T cell receptor beta chains drawn from one sample of a study of blood T cell repertoires in COVID-19. Data came from immunoSEQ multiplex PCR; TCRdb stores just in-frame clones and leaves some out. This repertoire shows about 120,000 clones, over 75% found once; its top ten account for 15% to 20%. Input material: peripheral blood. Receptors originate from a man between 25 and 39 years old with COVID-19, enrolled during active disease. Both conserved end residues are part of each CDR3. Each record gives: V gene, D gene, J gene, clone size, CDR3 DNA, CDR3 protein. A D gene is named only where the DNA matches it firmly. Clone size is not always given. Where it is, it says once, few, many or a class for expanded clones.

>TRBV6-6|NA|TRBJ2-1|NA
TGTGCCAGCAGTTATGTCGATGAGCAGTTCTTC
CASSYVDEQFF
>TRBV24-1|TRBD2|TRBJ2-7|NA
TGTGCCACCAGTGATGCCTCTAGCGGGAGAAAATACGAGCAGTACTTC
CATSDASSGRKYEQYF
>TRBV19|NA|TRBJ1-2|NA
TGTGCCAGTAAGCGCCGGGACTTGCTCTATGGCTACACCTTC
CASKRRDLLYGYTF
>TRBV19|TRBD1|TRBJ1-2|NA
TGTGCCAGTAGTCGTGCCTTCGGGACAGGGGCCTATGGCTACACCTTC
CASSRAFGTGAYGYTF
>TRBV6-1|NA|TRBJ1-2|NA
TGTGCCAGCAGTGAACGGCAGGGAAGGAACTATGGCTACACCTTC
CASSERQGRNYGYTF
>TRBV5-4|NA|TRBJ1-1|NA
TGTGCCAGCAGCCCTCGAGTACCGATGAACACTGAAGCTTTCTTT
CASSPRVPMNTEAFF
>TRBV10-2|TRBD1|TRBJ1-5|NA
TGCGCCAGCAGTGAGTTCGGACAGGATAATCAGCCCCAGCATTTT
CASSEFGQDNQPQHF
>TRBV6-6|TRBD1|TRBJ1-6|once
TGTGCCAGCAGTCCAGACAGGGGTGGGTCACCCCTCCACTTT
CASSPDRGGSPLHF
>TRBV28|TRBD1|TRBJ1-6|NA
TGTGCCAGCAGTCGGGACAGGGATAATTCACCCCTCCACTTT
CASSRDRDNSPLHF
>TRBV5-1|NA|TRBJ2-5|NA
TGCGCCAGCAGCCCGTGGGGGGACCAAGAGACCCAGTACTTC
CASSPWGDQETQYF
>TRBV21-1|NA|TRBJ1-5|NA
TGTGCCAGCACCTTGACAGGGGGTTCACAGCCCCAGCATTTT
CASTLTGGSQPQHF
>TRBV4-2|NA|TRBJ1-5|NA
TGTGCCAGCAGCCCCTCCCGAAAGAACAGTAATCAGCCCCAGCATTTT
CASSPSRKNSNQPQHF
>TRBV7-2|TRBD1|TRBJ1-1|NA
TGTGCCAGCAGCTTAGGACAGGGGCCATACACTGAAGCTTTCTTT
CASSLGQGPYTEAFF
>TRBV7-2|NA|TRBJ1-3|NA
TGTGCCAGCAGACCCGACAGCAACTCTGGAAACACCATATATTTT
CASRPDSNSGNTIYF
>TRBV6-5|NA|TRBJ1-4|NA
TGTGCCTCCTCTACGCGGACGGGGGAAAAACTGTTTTTT
CASSTRTGEKLFF
>TRBV7-2|NA|TRBJ1-5|NA
TGTGCCAGCAGCGCCGGGGGAGCTCAGCCCCAGCATTTT
CASSAGGAQPQHF
>TRBV12-2|NA|TRBJ2-7|NA
TGTGCAAGTCGCTTAGCGCGCCGGATTTTTAGGACAGGGGAGGACGAGCAGTACTTC
CASRLARRIFRTGEDEQYF
>TRBV19|NA|TRBJ1-3|NA
TGTGCCAGTAGTATAAACTGGGCCTCTGGAAACACCATATATTTT
CASSINWASGNTIYF
>TRBV5-1|NA|TRBJ1-1|NA
TGCGCCAGCAGCTCTTCGGGGACACCGAACACTGAAGCTTTCTTT
CASSSSGTPNTEAFF
>TRBV28|TRBD2|TRBJ2-1|NA
TGTGCCAGCAGCTCCGCCTTCCTCCCAAAGACTAGCGGGGGCCTTAATGAGCAGTTCTTC
CASSSAFLPKTSGGLNEQFF
>TRBV28|NA|TRBJ1-6|NA
TGTGCCAGCACCATACCCGGGGACTATAATTCACCCCTCCACTTT
CASTIPGDYNSPLHF
>TRBV19|NA|TRBJ1-1|NA
TGTGCCAGTAGATTCAGGGAAGGGCGCACTGAAGCTTTCTTT
CASRFREGRTEAFF
>TRBV29-1|TRBD1|TRBJ1-2|NA
TGCAGCGTCCGGGGACAGGGAAATGGCTACACCTTC
CSVRGQGNGYTF
>TRBV7-8|NA|TRBJ2-7|NA
TGTGCCAGCAGCTTAGGTCCTATCTACGAGCAGTACTTC
CASSLGPIYEQYF
>TRBV29-1|TRBD1|TRBJ2-6|once
TGCAGCGTTGAAGAACTCCAGGGGGAAGGGGCCAACGTCCTGACTTTC
CSVEELQGEGANVLTF
>TRBV18|TRBD1|TRBJ1-2|NA
TGTGCCAGCTCACCCCGGGACAGGGAGACTGGCTACACCTTC
CASSPRDRETGYTF
>TRBV24-1|TRBD1|TRBJ2-1|NA
TGTGCCACCAGCGCAACAGGGGATGAGCAGTTCTTC
CATSATGDEQFF
>TRBV6-6|TRBD1|TRBJ2-7|few
TGTGCCAGCAGTAACAGGGGCAACTCCTACGAGCAGTACTTC
CASSNRGNSYEQYF
>TRBV14|NA|TRBJ1-1|few
TGTGCCAGCAGCCCCTTACAGGAGACTGAAGCTTTCTTT
CASSPLQETEAFF
>TRBV2|TRBD2|TRBJ2-1|NA
TGTGCCAGCGGGTTAGCGGGTATGAACAATGAGCAGTTCTTC
CASGLAGMNNEQFF
>TRBV19|NA|TRBJ1-2|NA
TGTGCCAGTAGGACATCCAACTATGGCTACACCTTC
CASRTSNYGYTF
>TRBV4-2|TRBD1|TRBJ2-2|NA
TGTGCCAGCAGCCAGCCGGACAGGGCGGGCACCGGGGAGCTGTTTTTT
CASSQPDRAGTGELFF
>TRBV6-2/TRBV6-3|NA|TRBJ2-1|NA
TGTGCCAGCAGTTATCTCGGAGGTAGGCGGGGATCTTCAAGCTCCTACAATGAGCAGTTCTTC
CASSYLGGRRGSSSSYNEQFF
>TRBV28|NA|TRBJ2-7|NA
TGTGCCAGCAGTCCTTCCTCCTACGAGCAGTACTTC
CASSPSSYEQYF
>TRBV29-1|TRBD1|TRBJ2-7|once
TGCAGCGTTGGCAGGACAGGACTCTCCTACGAGCAGTACTTC
CSVGRTGLSYEQYF
>TRBV6-5|TRBD2|TRBJ2-3|NA
TGTGCCAGCAGTTACTCCTCCGAGCGGGAGCTAGATACGCAGTATTTT
CASSYSSERELDTQYF
>TRBV11-3|TRBD2|TRBJ2-3|NA
TGTGCCAGCAGCACCGGACTAGCGGGAGATACAGATACGCAGTATTTT
CASSTGLAGDTDTQYF
>TRBV19|NA|TRBJ1-1|few
TGTGCCAGTACTACCTCCCGGGTCCTAGGTACTGAAGCTTTCTTT
CASTTSRVLGTEAFF
>TRBV21-1|NA|TRBJ1-6|NA
TGTGCCAGCAGCGAATCAGGGGTCTCCTATAATTCACCCCTCCACTTT
CASSESGVSYNSPLHF
>TRBV28|TRBD2|TRBJ2-7|NA
TGTGCCAGCAGTTTATTTCACGGGAGGTCCTACGAGCAGTACTTC
CASSLFHGRSYEQYF